Following are 15 T cell receptor beta chains from one sample sequenced in a study of cytomegalovirus exposure and HLA in healthy donors. Produced via immunoSEQ multiplex PCR; TCRdb's table is partial and in-frame only. The table shows some 140,000 clones, with roughly 84% occurring only once. The sequenced sample consisted of PBMCs. The receptor set was obtained from a human donor in good health.

This chain's CDR3 is CASSLTRDNYGYTF. The CDR3 DNA follows: TGTGCCAGCAGCTTAACGCGGGATAACTATGGCTACACCTTC. V is TRBV7-3 and J is TRBJ1-2; D is ambiguous. This CDR3 is 14 amino acids long. The germline CDR1 and CDR2 sequences are SGHTA and FQGTGA. Trimming shortened V by 0 bases and J by 1 base, and 6 bases separated the two germline ends.

V and J are TRBV5-6 and TRBJ1-1; 9 bases are a match to TRBD1. The germline V gene encodes CDR1 SGHDT and CDR2 YYEEEE. After removal of 5 bases from V and 6 bases from J, the junction contained 8 bases not matched to a gene. The CDR3 has 14 amino acids. CDR3 sequence: CASRVQGARAEAFF. The CDR3 DNA follows: TGTGCCAGCAGGGTACAGGGGGCGAGGGCTGAAGCTTTCTTT.

This clone was seen just once. The chain recombines TRBV10-2 with TRBJ1-4, with 7 bases aligning to TRBD1. Losses at the gene ends were 4 bases for V and 5 bases for J; bases not matched to a gene: 7. The CDR3 runs 15 residues. Per germline, CDR1 WSHSY and CDR2 SAAADI. The CDR3 loop is CASSAQGQLNEKLFF. The CDR3 DNA follows: TGCGCCAGCAGTGCCCAGGGACAGCTCAATGAAAAACTGTTTTTT.

This rearrangement joins TRBV7-2 to TRBJ2-3, with 12 bases fitting TRBD2. This CDR3 comprises 16 residues. V trimming: 1 base; J trimming: 1 base; junction bases outside the gene matches: 0. Germline CDR1 and CDR2: SGHTA and FQGNSA. The CDR3 coding sequence is TGTGCCAGCAGCTTAGGACTAGCGGGGGGCACAGATACGCAGTATTTT. Translation gives CASSLGLAGGTDTQYF.

This clone was recorded only once. J is TRBJ1-5 and V is TRBV6-4; 10 nucleotides match TRBD1. The CDR3 is made up of 16 amino acids. CDR1 and CDR2 from the germline V gene are MRHNA and SNTAGT. The trim removed 10 bases at V and 0 bases at J, leaving 9 bases unmatched. The DNA for the CDR3 is TGTGCCAATGGGACAGGGGCGGAATATAGCAATCAGCCCCAGCATTTT. Translated: CANGTGAEYSNQPQHF.

The chain links TRBV5-6 to TRBJ1-2; D ambiguous. Trimming removed 0 bases at V and 10 bases at J, with 13 bases between. There are 13 residues in the CDR3. Per germline, CDR1 SGHDT and CDR2 YYEEEE. In DNA form, the CDR3 reads TGTGCCAGCAGCTTGGGCACGAGCCCTTACTACACCTTC. Translated: CASSLGTSPYYTF.

The rearrangement links TRBV11-1 to TRBJ2-5; no definite D call. Germline assignment: CDR1 SGHAT and CDR2 FQDESV (reference sequence). CDR3 length: 11 residues. Trimming shortened V by 10 bases and J by 4 bases, and 10 bases separated the two germline ends. The DNA for the CDR3 is TGTGCCACCGGGTATTCAGAGACCCAGTACTTC. The encoded protein is CATGYSETQYF. Combining the CDR3 with reference TRBV11-1 and TRBJ2-5 gives the whole variable domain EAEVAQSPRYKITEKSQAVAFWCDPISGHATLYWYRQILGQGPELLVQFQDESVVDDSQLPKDRFSAERLKGVDSTLKIQPAELGDSAMYLCATGYSETQYFGPGTRLLVL.

The J gene is TRBJ1-5, the V gene TRBV7-8; 9 positions agree with TRBD1. Germline V lookup: CDR1 SGHVS, CDR2 FQNEAQ. The CDR3 consists of 17 residues. The trim removed 2 bases at V and 5 bases at J, leaving 10 bases unmatched. In nucleotides, the CDR3 is TGTGCCAGCAGCTTATCTAGGACAGGGGTTATAGATCAGCCCCAGCATTTT. It is translated as CASSLSRTGVIDQPQHF.

The chain carries TRBV2 and TRBJ1-4, with no clear D. CDR1 and CDR2 (germline): SNHLY, FYNNEI. The CDR3 is 14 amino acids. The V gene lost 6 bases and the J gene lost 7 bases, with 15 bases spanning the gap. The CDR3 loop reads CASSPAGRGEKLFF. CDR3 bases: TGTGCCAGCAGCCCGGCCGGTCGGGGTGAAAAACTGTTTTTT.

The rearrangement links TRBV6-1 to TRBJ1-3; D remains unclear. The CDR3 runs 15 residues. Per germline, CDR1 MNHNS and CDR2 SASEGT. Trimming removed 1 base from V and 4 bases from J, with 11 bases in between. The chain's CDR3 is CASSEELVGGNTIYF. CDR3 DNA: TGTGCCAGCAGTGAAGAATTGGTGGGCGGAAACACCATATATTTT.

The chain links TRBV5-1 to TRBJ2-1; 14 nucleotides align to TRBD2. With V trimmed by 3 bases and J by 9 bases, 5 bases remained unmatched. Germline CDR1 and CDR2: SGHRS and YFSETQ. The CDR3 extends over 15 amino acids. CDR3 nucleotides: TGCGCCAGCAGCTGGGGACTAGCGGGGGTTAGTGAGCAGTTCTTC. Its translation is CASSWGLAGVSEQFF.

The chain combines TRBV28 with TRBJ1-1; unclear D gene. V lost 6 bases and J 7 bases, leaving 9 bases between the germline ends. The CDR3 spans 11 residues. CDR1 and CDR2 from the germline V gene are MDHEN and SYDVKM. The CDR3 loop reads CASSPSVEAFF. The CDR3 coding sequence is TGTGCCAGCAGCCCCTCGGTTGAAGCTTTCTTT.

This clone was detected only a few times. This sequence joins TRBV18 and TRBJ2-7; D might be TRBD2 (6 bases). The CDR3 sequence is 16 residues long. V lost 4 bases and J lost 3, with 19 bases in between. CDR1 KGHSH and CDR2 LQKENI come from the germline V gene. The CDR3: CASSLASLGGVYEQYF. CDR3 DNA: TGTGCCAGCTCACTTGCTAGCTTGGGAGGTGTCTACGAGCAGTACTTC.

The chain combines TRBV25-1 with TRBJ1-1; D not certain. Trimming took off 0 bases at V and 3 bases at J, with 11 bases between the two ends. This CDR3 has 15 residues. Per the germline V gene, CDR1 is MGHDK and CDR2 is SYGVNS. CDR3 residues: CASSEYSGRDTEAFF. The CDR3 nucleotides read TGTGCCAGCAGTGAATACTCTGGGAGGGACACTGAAGCTTTCTTT.

V usage is TRBV30 and J usage is TRBJ2-5; D unclear. The J call may be faulty, since TRBJ2-7 better matches the DNA end. The CDR3 covers 13 residues. CDR1 and CDR2 from the germline V gene are GTSNPN and SVGIG (reference sequence). This chain's CDR3 is CAWSVPGVYEQYF. The CDR3 DNA sequence: TGTGCCTGGAGTGTACCCGGAGTTTACGAGCAGTACTTC.